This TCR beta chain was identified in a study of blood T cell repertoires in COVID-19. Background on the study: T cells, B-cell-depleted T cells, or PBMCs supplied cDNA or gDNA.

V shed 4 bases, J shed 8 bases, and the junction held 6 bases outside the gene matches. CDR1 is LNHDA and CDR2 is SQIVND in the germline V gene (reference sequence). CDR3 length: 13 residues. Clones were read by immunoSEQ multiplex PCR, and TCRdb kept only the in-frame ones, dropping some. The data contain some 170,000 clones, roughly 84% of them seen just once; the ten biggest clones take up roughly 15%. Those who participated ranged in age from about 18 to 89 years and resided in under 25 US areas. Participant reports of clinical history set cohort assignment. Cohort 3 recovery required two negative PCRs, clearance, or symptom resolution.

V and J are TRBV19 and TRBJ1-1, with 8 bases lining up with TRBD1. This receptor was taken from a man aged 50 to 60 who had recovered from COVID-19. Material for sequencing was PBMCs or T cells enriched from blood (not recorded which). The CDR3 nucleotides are TGTGCCAGTAGTACCCGAGGGACAGGCGAAGCTTTCTTT. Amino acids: CASSTRGTGEAFF.